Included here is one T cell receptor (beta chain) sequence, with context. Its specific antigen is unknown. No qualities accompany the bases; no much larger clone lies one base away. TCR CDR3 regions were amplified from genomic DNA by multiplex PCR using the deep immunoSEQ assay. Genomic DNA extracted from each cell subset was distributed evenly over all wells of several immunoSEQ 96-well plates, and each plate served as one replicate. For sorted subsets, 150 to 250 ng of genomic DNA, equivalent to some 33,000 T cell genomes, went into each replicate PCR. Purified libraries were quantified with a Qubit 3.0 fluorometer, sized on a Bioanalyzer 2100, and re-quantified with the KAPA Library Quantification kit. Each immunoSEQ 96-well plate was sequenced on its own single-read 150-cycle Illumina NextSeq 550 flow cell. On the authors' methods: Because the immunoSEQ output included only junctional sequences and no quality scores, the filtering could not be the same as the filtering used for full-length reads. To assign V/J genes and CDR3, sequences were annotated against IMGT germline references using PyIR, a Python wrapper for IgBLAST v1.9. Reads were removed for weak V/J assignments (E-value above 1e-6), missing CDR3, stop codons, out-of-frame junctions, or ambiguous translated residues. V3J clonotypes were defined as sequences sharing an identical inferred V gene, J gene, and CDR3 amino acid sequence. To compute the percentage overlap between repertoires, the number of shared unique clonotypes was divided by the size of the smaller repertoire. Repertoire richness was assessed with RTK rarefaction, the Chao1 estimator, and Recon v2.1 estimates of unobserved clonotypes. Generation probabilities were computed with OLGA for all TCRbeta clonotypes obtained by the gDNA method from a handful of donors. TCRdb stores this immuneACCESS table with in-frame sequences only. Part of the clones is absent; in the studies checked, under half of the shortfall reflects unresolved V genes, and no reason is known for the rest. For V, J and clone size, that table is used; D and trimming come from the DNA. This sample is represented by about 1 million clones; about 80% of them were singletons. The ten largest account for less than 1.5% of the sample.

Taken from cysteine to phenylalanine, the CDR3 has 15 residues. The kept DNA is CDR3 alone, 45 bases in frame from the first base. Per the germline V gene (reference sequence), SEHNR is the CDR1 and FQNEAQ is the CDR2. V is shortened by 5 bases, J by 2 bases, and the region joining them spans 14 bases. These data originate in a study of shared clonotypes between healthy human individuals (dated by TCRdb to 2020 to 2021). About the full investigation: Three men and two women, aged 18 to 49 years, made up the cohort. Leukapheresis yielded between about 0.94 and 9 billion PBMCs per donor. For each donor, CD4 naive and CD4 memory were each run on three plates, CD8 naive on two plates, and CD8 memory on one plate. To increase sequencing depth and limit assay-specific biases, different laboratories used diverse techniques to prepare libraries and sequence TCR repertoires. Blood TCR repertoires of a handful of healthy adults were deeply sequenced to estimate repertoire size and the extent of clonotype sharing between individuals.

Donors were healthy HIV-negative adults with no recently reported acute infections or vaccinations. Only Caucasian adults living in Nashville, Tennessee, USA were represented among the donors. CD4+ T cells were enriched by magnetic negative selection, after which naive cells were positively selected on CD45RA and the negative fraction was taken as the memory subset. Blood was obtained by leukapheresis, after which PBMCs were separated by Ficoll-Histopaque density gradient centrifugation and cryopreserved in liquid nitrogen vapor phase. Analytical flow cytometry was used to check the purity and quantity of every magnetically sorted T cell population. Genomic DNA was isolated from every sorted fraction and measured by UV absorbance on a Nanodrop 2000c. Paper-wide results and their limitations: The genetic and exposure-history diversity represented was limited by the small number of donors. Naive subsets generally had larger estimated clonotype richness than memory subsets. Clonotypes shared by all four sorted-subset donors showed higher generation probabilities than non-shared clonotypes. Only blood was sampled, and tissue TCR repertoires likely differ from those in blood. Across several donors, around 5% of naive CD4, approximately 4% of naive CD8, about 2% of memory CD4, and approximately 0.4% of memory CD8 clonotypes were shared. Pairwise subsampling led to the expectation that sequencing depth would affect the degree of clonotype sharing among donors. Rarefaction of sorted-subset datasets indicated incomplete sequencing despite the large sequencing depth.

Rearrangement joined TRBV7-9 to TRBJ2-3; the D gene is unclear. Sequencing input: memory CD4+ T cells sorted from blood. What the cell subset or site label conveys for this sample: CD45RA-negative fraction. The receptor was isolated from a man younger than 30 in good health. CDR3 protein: CASSLSQVPTDTQYF. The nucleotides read TGTGCCAGCAGCCTCAGCCAGGTTCCCACAGATACGCAGTATTTT.